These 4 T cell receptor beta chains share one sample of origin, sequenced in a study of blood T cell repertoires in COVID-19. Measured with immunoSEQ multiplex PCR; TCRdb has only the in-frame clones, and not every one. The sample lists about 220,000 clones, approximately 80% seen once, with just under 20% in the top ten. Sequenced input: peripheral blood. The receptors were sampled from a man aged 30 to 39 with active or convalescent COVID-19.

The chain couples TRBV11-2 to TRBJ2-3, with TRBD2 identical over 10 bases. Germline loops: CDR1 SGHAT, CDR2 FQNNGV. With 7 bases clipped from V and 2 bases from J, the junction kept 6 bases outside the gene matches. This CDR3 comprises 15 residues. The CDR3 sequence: CASIKTSGLTDTQYF. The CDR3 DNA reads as TGTGCCAGCATCAAGACTAGCGGGCTCACAGATACGCAGTATTTT. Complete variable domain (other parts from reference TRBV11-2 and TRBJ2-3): EAGVAQSPRYKIIEKRQSVAFWCNPISGHATLYWYQQILGQGPKLLIQFQNNGVVDDSQLPKDRFSAERLKGVDSTLKIQPAKLEDSAVYLCASIKTSGLTDTQYFGPGTRLTVL.

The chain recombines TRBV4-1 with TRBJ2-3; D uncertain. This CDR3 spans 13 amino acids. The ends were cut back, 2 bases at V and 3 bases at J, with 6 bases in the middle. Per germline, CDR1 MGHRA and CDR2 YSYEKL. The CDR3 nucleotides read TGCGCCAGCAGCCAACTAGGAACAGATACGCAGTATTTT. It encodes CASSQLGTDTQYF.

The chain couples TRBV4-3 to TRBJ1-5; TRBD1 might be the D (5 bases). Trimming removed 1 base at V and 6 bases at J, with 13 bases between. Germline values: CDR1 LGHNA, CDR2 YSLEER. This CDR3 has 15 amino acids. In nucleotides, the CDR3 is TGCGCCAGCAGCCAAGGGGCAGGGTGGGGTCAGCCCCAGCATTTT. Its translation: CASSQGAGWGQPQHF.

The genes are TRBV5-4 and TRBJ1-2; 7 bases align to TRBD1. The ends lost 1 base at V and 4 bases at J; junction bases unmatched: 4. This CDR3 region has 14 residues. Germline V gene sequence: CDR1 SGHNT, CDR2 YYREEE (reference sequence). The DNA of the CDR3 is TGTGCCAGCAGCTTGACAGGACAGGTCTATGGCTACACCTTC. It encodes CASSLTGQVYGYTF.